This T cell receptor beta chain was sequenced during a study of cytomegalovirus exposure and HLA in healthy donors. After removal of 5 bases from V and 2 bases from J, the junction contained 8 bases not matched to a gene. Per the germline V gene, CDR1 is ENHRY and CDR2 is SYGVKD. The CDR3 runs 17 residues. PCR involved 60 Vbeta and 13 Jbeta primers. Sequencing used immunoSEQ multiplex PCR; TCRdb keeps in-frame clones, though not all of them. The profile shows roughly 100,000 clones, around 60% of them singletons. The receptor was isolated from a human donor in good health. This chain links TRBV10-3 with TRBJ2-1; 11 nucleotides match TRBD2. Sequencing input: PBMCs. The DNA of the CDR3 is TGTGCCATCAGTTTACCACCGGGACTAGCGGCCTACAATGAGCAGTTCTTC. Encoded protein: CAISLPPGLAAYNEQFF.